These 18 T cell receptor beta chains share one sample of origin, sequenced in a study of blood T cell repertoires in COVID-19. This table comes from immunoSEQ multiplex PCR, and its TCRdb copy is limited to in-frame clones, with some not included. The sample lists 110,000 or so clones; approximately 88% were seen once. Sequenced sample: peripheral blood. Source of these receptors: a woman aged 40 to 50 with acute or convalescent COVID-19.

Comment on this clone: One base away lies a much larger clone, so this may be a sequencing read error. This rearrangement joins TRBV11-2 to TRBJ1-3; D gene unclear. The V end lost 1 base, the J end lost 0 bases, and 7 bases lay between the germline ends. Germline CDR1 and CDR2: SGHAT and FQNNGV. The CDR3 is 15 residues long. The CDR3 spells CASSLGPSSGNTIYF. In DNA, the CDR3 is TGTGCCAGCAGCTTAGGTCCGAGCTCTGGAAACACCATATATTTT.

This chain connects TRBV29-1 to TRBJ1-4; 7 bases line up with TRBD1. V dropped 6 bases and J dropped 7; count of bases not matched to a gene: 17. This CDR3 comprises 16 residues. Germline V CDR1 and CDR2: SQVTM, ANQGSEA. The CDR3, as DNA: TGCAGCGTAGAATTGACAGGGAGGACCTCCGGTGAAAAACTGTTTTTT. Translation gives CSVELTGRTSGEKLFF.

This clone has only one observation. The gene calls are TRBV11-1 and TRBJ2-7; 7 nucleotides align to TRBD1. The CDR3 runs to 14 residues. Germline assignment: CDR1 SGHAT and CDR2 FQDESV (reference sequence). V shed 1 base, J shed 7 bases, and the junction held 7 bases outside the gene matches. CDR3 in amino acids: CASSLGWDSSEQYF. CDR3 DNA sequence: TGTGCCAGCAGCTTAGGGTGGGACAGCTCGGAGCAGTACTTC.

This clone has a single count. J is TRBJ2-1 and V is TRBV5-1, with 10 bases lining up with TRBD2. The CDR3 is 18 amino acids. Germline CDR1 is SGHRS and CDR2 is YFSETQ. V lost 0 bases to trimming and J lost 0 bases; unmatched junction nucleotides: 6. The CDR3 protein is CASSLEPSGGNSYNEQFF. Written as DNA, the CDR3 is TGCGCCAGCAGCTTGGAGCCTAGCGGGGGTAACTCCTACAATGAGCAGTTCTTC.

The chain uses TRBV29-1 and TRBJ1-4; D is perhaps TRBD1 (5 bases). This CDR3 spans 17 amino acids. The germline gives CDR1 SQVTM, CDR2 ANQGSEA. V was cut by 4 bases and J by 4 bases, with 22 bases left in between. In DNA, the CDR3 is TGCAGCGTTGGCCGGGGGTTGTTTCAGGGAGGTAATGAAAAACTGTTTTTT. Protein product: CSVGRGLFQGGNEKLFF.

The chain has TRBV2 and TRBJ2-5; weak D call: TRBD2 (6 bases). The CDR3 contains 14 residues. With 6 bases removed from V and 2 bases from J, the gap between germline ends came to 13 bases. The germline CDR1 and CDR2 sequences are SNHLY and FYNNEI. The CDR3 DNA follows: TGTGCCAGCAGCGGAGGGACCAAGCAAGAGACCCAGTACTTC. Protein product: CASSGGTKQETQYF.

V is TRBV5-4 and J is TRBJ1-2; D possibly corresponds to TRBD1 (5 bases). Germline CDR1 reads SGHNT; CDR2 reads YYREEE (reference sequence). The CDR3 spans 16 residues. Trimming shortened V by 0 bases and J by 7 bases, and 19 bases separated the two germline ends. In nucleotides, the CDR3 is TGTGCCAGCAGCTTGGGTCGGGCAGGGAATGTTGGTGGCTACACCTTC. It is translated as CASSLGRAGNVGGYTF.

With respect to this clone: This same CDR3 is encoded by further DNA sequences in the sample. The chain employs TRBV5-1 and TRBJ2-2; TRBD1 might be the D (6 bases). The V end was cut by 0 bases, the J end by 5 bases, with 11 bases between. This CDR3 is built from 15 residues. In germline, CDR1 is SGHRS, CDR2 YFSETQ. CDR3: CASSLEGGFTGELFF. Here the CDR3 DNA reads TGCGCCAGCAGCTTGGAAGGGGGTTTTACCGGGGAGCTGTTTTTT.

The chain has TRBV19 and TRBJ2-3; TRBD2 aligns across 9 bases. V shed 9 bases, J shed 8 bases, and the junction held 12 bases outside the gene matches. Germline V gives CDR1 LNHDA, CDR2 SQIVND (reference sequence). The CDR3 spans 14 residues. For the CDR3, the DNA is TGTGCCAGCTCTGGCGGGGGGGCCGCCCGTACGCAGTATTTT. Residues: CASSGGGAARTQYF.

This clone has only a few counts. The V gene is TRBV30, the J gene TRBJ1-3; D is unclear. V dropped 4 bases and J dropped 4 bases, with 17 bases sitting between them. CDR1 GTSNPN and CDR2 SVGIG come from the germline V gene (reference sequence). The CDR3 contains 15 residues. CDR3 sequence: CAWINRYTGGNTIYF. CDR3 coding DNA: TGTGCCTGGATAAATCGGTACACGGGAGGAAACACCATATATTTT.

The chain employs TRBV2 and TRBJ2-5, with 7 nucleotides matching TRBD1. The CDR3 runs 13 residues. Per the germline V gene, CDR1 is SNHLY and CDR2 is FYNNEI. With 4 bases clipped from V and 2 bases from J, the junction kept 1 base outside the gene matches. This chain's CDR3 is CASSGGQQETQYF. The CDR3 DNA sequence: TGTGCCAGCAGTGGGGGACAGCAAGAGACCCAGTACTTC.

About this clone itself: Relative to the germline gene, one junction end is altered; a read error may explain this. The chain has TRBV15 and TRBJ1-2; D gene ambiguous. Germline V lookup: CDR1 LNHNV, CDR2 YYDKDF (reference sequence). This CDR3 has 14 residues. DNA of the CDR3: TGTGCCACCAGCGGAGAGGGCCTGAACTATGGCTACACCTTC. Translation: CATSGEGLNYGYTF.

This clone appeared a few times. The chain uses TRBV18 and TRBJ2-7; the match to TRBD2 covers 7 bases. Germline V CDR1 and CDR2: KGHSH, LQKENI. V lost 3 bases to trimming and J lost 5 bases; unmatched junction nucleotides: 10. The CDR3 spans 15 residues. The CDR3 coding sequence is TGTGCCAGCTCACCTCCCCCCCCGCGGGGGAACGAGCAGTACTTC. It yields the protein CASSPPPPRGNEQYF. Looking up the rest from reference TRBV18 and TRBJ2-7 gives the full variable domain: NAGVMQNPRHLVRRRGQEARLRCSPMKGHSHVYWYRQLPEEGLKFMVYLQKENIIDESGMPKERFSAEFPKEGPSILRIQQVVRGDSAAYFCASSPPPPRGNEQYFGPGTRLTVT.

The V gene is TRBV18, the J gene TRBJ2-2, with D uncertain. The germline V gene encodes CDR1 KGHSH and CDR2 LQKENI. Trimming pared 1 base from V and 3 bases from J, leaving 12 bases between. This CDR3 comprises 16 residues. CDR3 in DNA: TGTGCCAGCTCACCACTAACCGGGTTGGACACCGGGGAGCTGTTTTTT. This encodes CASSPLTGLDTGELFF.

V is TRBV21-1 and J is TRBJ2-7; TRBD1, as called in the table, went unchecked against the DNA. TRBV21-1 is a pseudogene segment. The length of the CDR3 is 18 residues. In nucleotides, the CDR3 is TGTGCCAGCATCTACATTAACCTCCCGGGACAGACATTATACGAGCAGTACTTC. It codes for CASIYINLPGQTLYEQYF.

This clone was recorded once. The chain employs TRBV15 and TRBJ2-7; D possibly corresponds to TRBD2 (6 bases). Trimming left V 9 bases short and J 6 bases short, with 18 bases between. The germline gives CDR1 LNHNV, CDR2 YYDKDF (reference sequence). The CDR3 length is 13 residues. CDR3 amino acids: CATGQGGWGEQYF. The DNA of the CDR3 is TGTGCCACTGGGCAGGGAGGATGGGGCGAGCAGTACTTC.

The CDR3 protein is CASSPHSGGDTDTQYF. As DNA, the CDR3 is TGTGCCAGCAGCCCTCATAGCGGGGGCGACACAGATACGCAGTATTTT. The rearrangement joins TRBV11-1 to TRBJ2-3, with 9 bases matching TRBD2. The CDR3 has 16 amino acids. V lost 5 bases and J lost 2; bases outside the gene matches: 8. Germline V CDR1 and CDR2: SGHAT, FQDESV (reference sequence).

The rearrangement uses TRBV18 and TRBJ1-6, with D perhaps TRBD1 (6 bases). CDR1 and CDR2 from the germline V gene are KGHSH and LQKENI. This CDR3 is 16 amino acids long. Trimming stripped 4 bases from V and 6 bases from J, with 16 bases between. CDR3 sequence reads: CASSHTGTPVNSPLHF. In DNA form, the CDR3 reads TGTGCCAGCTCACATACAGGGACCCCTGTTAATTCACCCCTCCACTTT.